These 23 T cell receptor beta chains share one sample of origin, sequenced in a study of technical replicates of blood from a handful of donors. Sequencing used immunoSEQ multiplex PCR; TCRdb keeps in-frame clones, though not all of them. The sample lists 79,000 or so clones; 85% to 95% were seen once. Input material: T cells isolated from PBMCs. Receptors were obtained from a human donor in good health.

This sequence joins TRBV6-6 and TRBJ2-5; 7 bases match TRBD1. CDR3 length: 14 residues. Looked up from germline, CDR1 is MNHNY and CDR2 is SVGAGI (reference sequence). Losses at the gene ends were 2 bases for V and 5 bases for J; bases not matched to a gene: 5. CDR3 amino acids: CASSYMTGQETQYF. In DNA, the CDR3 is TGTGCCAGCAGTTACATGACAGGGCAGGAGACCCAGTACTTC.

This chain connects TRBV1 to TRBJ2-2; the table assigns TRBD1, which was not confirmed against the DNA. TRBV1 is designated a pseudogene. The CDR3 length is 17 residues. The CDR3 reads CTSSQDVRQGVRQLLFF. The DNA of the CDR3 is TGCACCAGCAGCCAAGACGTAAGACAGGGGGTTAGGCAGTTGCTGTTTTTT.

The rearrangement uses TRBV19 and TRBJ1-2; 8 bases line up with TRBD1. V dropped 8 bases and J dropped 6; count of bases not matched to a gene: 8. Germline values: CDR1 LNHDA, CDR2 SQIVND (reference sequence). The CDR3 spans 13 residues. CDR3 in DNA: TGTGCCAGTTGGACAGGGACTTTGGATGGCTACACCTTC. This sequence encodes CASWTGTLDGYTF.

The chain links TRBV7-2 to TRBJ1-2; D not resolved. This CDR3 is built from 11 residues. The germline V gene has CDR1 SGHTA and CDR2 FQGNSA. V was shortened by 5 bases and J by 2 bases, with 3 bases between the two germline ends. The CDR3 reads CASSVNYGYTF. The CDR3 DNA follows: TGTGCCAGCAGCGTAAACTATGGCTACACCTTC.

The CDR3 DNA reads TGTGCCAGCAGCTTACGGGTCGGGATATCGAACACCGGGGAGCTGTTTTTT. Its protein product is CASSLRVGISNTGELFF. The chain recombines TRBV7-6 with TRBJ2-2, with D possibly matching TRBD2 (5 bases). The V and J ends lost 2 bases and 0 bases respectively, with 13 bases between them. CDR3 length: 17 amino acids. Germline loops: CDR1 SGHVS, CDR2 FNYEAQ.

V gene TRBV9 combines with J gene TRBJ2-3; D gene unclear. Germline values: CDR1 SGDLS, CDR2 YYNGEE. CDR3 length: 14 amino acids. V gave up 5 bases and J gave up 2 bases, with 12 bases separating them. CDR3 loop: CASSIQRYTDTQYF. CDR3 in DNA: TGTGCCAGCAGTATCCAGCGTTACACAGATACGCAGTATTTT. Looking up the rest from reference TRBV9 and TRBJ2-3 gives the full variable domain: DSGVTQTPKHLITATGQRVTLRCSPRSGDLSVYWYQQSLDQGLQFLIQYYNGEERAKGNILERFSAQQFPDLHSELNLSSLELGDSALYFCASSIQRYTDTQYFGPGTRLTVL.

The rearrangement links TRBV7-9 to TRBJ1-1, with no clear D. Germline V gene lookup returns CDR1 SEHNR and CDR2 FQNEAQ (reference sequence). CDR3 length: 12 residues. Trimming took off 5 bases at V and 1 base at J, with 5 bases between the two ends. For the CDR3, the DNA is TGTGCCAGCAGCCCCAGGAACACTGAAGCTTTCTTT. Protein product: CASSPRNTEAFF.

The CDR3 here is CASREIQGPGYEQYF. CDR3 sequence (DNA): TGTGCCAGCAGGGAAATACAGGGGCCTGGCTACGAGCAGTACTTC. The chain couples TRBV28 to TRBJ2-7; 7 bases map to TRBD1. CDR1 is MDHEN and CDR2 is SYDVKM in the germline V gene. CDR3 length: 15 amino acids. V dropped 6 bases and J dropped 3; count of bases not matched to a gene: 11.

The genes are TRBV15 and TRBJ1-1, with a possible D match to TRBD1 (5 bases). The V gene's germline CDR1 is LNHNV and CDR2 YYDKDF (reference sequence). There are 12 residues in the CDR3. V was shortened by 6 bases and J by 6 bases, with 11 bases between the two germline ends. The CDR3 loop reads CATSNQGAEAFF. In nucleotides, the CDR3 is TGTGCCACCAGTAATCAGGGTGCTGAAGCTTTCTTT.

This chain links TRBV4-2 with TRBJ2-5; D gene unclear. Germline V gene data show CDR1 as LGHNA and CDR2 as YNFKEQ. CDR3 length equals 11 residues. Trimming stripped 3 bases from V and 4 bases from J, with 3 bases between. The CDR3 region has the DNA TGTGCCAGCAGCCACTCAGAGACCCAGTACTTC. Translated: CASSHSETQYF.

A note on this clone: One junction end disagrees with the germline gene, perhaps due to a read error. V and J are TRBV7-7 and TRBJ2-5; 7 bases are shared with TRBD1. The CDR3 length is 13 residues. CDR1 is SSHAT and CDR2 is FNYEAQ in the germline V gene (reference sequence). The CDR3 bases are TGTGCTAGCAGCCAGGACAGGCAAGAGACCCAGTACTTC. Its protein product is CASSQDRQETQYF. Variable domain in full (rest from reference TRBV7-7 and TRBJ2-5): GAGVSQSPRYKVTKRGQDVTLRCDPISSHATLYWYQQALGQGPEFLTYFNYEAQPDKSGLPSDRFSAERPEGSISTLTIQRTEQRDSAMYRCASSQDRQETQYFGPGTRLLVL.

The rearrangement joins TRBV11-2 to TRBJ2-1; 11 bases fit TRBD2. The V segment lost 1 base and the J segment 9 bases; nucleotides outside the gene matches: 8. This CDR3 contains 16 residues. Germline-derived CDR1 and CDR2 are SGHAT and FQNNGV. The CDR3 spells CASSLGTSGSRREQFF. CDR3 nucleotide sequence: TGTGCCAGCAGCTTAGGAACTAGCGGGAGCCGCCGTGAGCAGTTCTTC.

The gene calls are TRBV27 and TRBJ1-2; 7 bases align to TRBD1. V shed 3 bases, J shed 8 bases, and the junction held 3 bases outside the gene matches. Germline CDR1 is MNHEY and CDR2 is SMNVEV (reference sequence). This CDR3 has 12 amino acids. The CDR3 region is CASSFTGEGYTF. In DNA form, the CDR3 reads TGTGCCAGCAGTTTCACAGGGGAGGGCTACACCTTC.

The gene calls are TRBV19 and TRBJ2-6, with D unresolved. The V end lost 3 bases, the J end lost 9 bases, and 18 bases lay between the germline ends. The length of the CDR3 is 16 residues. The germline V gene has CDR1 LNHDA and CDR2 SQIVND (reference sequence). DNA of the CDR3: TGTGCCAGTAGTATCGACACCTACTCTGGTGACAACGTCCTGACTTTC. The encoded protein is CASSIDTYSGDNVLTF.

The CDR3 sequence is CASSFKGTGGNEKLFF. Written as DNA, the CDR3 is TGTGCCAGCAGCTTCAAGGGGACAGGCGGGAATGAAAAACTGTTTTTT. This chain uses TRBV7-8 with TRBJ1-4; TRBD1 aligns across 8 bases. CDR3 size: 16 residues. Germline CDR1 SGHVS, CDR2 FQNEAQ. V was clipped by 3 bases and J by 5 bases; unmatched bases: 8.

The gene calls are TRBV9 and TRBJ1-4; D perhaps matches TRBD1 (6 bases). V was clipped by 0 bases and J by 7 bases, with 13 bases between them. CDR3 length equals 15 residues. The germline gives CDR1 SGDLS, CDR2 YYNGEE. The CDR3 nucleotides are TGTGCCAGCAGCGTAGAGGGGGTGAAAGGTGAAAAACTGTTTTTT. Translating gives CASSVEGVKGEKLFF.

The chain links TRBV5-1 to TRBJ1-4; 9 nucleotides match TRBD1. With 3 bases clipped from V and 6 bases from J, the junction kept 3 bases outside the gene matches. This CDR3 has 14 residues. Germline V lookup: CDR1 SGHRS, CDR2 YFSETQ. CDR3 coding DNA: TGCGCCAGCAGCTGGCGGACAGGGGATGAAAAACTGTTTTTT. Translated, it gives CASSWRTGDEKLFF.

V and J are TRBV11-2 and TRBJ1-2, with 7 positions matching TRBD1. V lost 3 bases to trimming and J lost 6 bases; unmatched junction nucleotides: 7. The CDR3 totals 14 residues. Germline V CDR1 and CDR2: SGHAT, FQNNGV. The CDR3 DNA follows: TGTGCCAGCAGCTTCAACAGGGGAGGAAATGGCTACACCTTC. Encoded protein: CASSFNRGGNGYTF.

The genes are TRBV9 and TRBJ2-6, with no clear D. The germline V gene has CDR1 SGDLS and CDR2 YYNGEE. The V and J ends lost 0 bases and 6 bases respectively, with 13 bases between them. CDR3 length: 16 residues. The CDR3 nucleotides read TGTGCCAGCAGCGTAGGGAGTCCTCTTTCGGCCAACGTCCTGACTTTC. It yields the protein CASSVGSPLSANVLTF.

The chain links TRBV6-5 to TRBJ1-4, with a tentative D call TRBD1 (6 bases). Germline values: CDR1 MNHEY, CDR2 SVGAGI. The V and J ends lost 6 bases and 4 bases respectively, with 9 bases between them. The CDR3 runs 13 residues. The DNA for the CDR3 is TGTGCCAGCAGGGACAGTGATAATGAAAAACTGTTTTTT. Protein: CASRDSDNEKLFF.

The V and J genes are TRBV19 and TRBJ1-5; D unresolved. Trimming took off 1 base at V and 7 bases at J, with 11 bases between the two ends. Germline CDR1 and CDR2: LNHDA and SQIVND (reference sequence). The CDR3 totals 14 residues. The CDR3 DNA reads as TGTGCCAGTAGTATAGCAGTGGAGAGCCAGCCCCAGCATTTT. Translation gives CASSIAVESQPQHF.

The chain combines TRBV6-5 with TRBJ2-1, with 8 bases identical to TRBD2. The CDR3 length is 16 residues. V shed 2 bases and J 8 bases; nucleotides not matched to a gene: 11. Per germline, CDR1 MNHEY and CDR2 SVGAGI. In DNA form, the CDR3 reads TGTGCCAGCAGTTACGGCCTAGCGGGTGATTACGATGAGCAGTTCTTC. This encodes CASSYGLAGDYDEQFF.

This chain connects TRBV28 to TRBJ2-7, with a possible D match to TRBD2 (6 bases). The V and J ends lost 6 bases and 3 bases respectively, with 18 bases between them. Per germline, CDR1 MDHEN and CDR2 SYDVKM. This CDR3 is built from 15 residues. CDR3 sequence reads: CASRSSGTVNYEQYF. The CDR3 DNA reads TGTGCCAGCAGATCATCCGGGACTGTGAACTACGAGCAGTACTTC.